The 29 T cell receptor beta chains presented below share a single source sample, sequenced in a study of blood T cell repertoires in COVID-19. Clones were sequenced by immunoSEQ multiplex PCR, and TCRdb holds only the in-frame ones, with some missing. The table includes about 100,000 clones, about four fifths detected once. Sequenced material: peripheral blood. These receptors originate from an elderly woman with active or convalescent COVID-19.

A single count supports this clone. V and J are TRBV5-8 and TRBJ2-7; D not certain. From germline, CDR1 is SGHTS and CDR2 YDEGEE. This CDR3 is 12 amino acids long. V lost 7 bases and J lost 3, with 11 bases in between. CDR3 nucleotide sequence: TGTGCCAGCGGCCCTTTCATCTACGAGCAGTACTTC. Its protein is CASGPFIYEQYF.

The rearrangement joins TRBV11-2 to TRBJ1-1, with D possibly being TRBD1 (6 bases). The CDR3 loop spans 13 amino acids. Trimming stripped 5 bases from V and 5 bases from J, with 12 bases between. Germline lookup yields CDR1 SGHAT and CDR2 FQNNGV. For the CDR3, the DNA is TGTGCCAGCAGCCGAAACAGGGATACTGAAGCTTTCTTT. Its translation is CASSRNRDTEAFF.

This clone showed up just a few times. J is TRBJ1-2 and V is TRBV5-1, with D unresolved. The V end was cut by 4 bases, the J end by 8 bases, with 21 bases between. CDR1 and CDR2 (germline): SGHRS, YFSETQ. This CDR3 region has 15 residues. This CDR3 reads CASSAGPLMEGGYTF. The CDR3 nucleotides read TGCGCCAGCAGCGCGGGCCCTTTAATGGAGGGAGGCTACACCTTC.

This clone was picked up a small number of times. V gene TRBV5-8 combines with J gene TRBJ2-1; 12 positions agree with TRBD2. This CDR3 has 16 amino acids. Germline trimming cut 10 bases from V and 1 base from J; bases unmatched to any gene: 9. CDR1 SGHTS and CDR2 YDEGEE come from the germline V gene. CDR3 amino acids: CASTGTSGPSYNEQFF. The DNA of the CDR3 is TGTGCCTCGACCGGGACTAGCGGGCCTTCCTACAATGAGCAGTTCTTC.

The chain is built from TRBV6-5 and TRBJ1-5; 8 bases align to TRBD1. The V gene end was trimmed by 4 bases and the J gene end by 8 bases; junction bases not matched to a gene: 7. This CDR3 is 14 amino acids long. Germline V lookup: CDR1 MNHEY, CDR2 SVGAGI. Here the CDR3 reads CASSWTGQEEPQHF. DNA of the CDR3: TGTGCCAGCAGTTGGACAGGGCAGGAGGAGCCCCAGCATTTT.

This clone has only a few counts. The rearrangement joins TRBV10-3 to TRBJ2-3; no firm D call. The germline CDR1 and CDR2 sequences are ENHRY and SYGVKD. This CDR3 has 13 residues. Trimming removed 3 bases from V and 0 bases from J, with 4 bases in between. The DNA of the CDR3 is TGTGCCATCAGTGAAGCTAGCACAGATACGCAGTATTTT. As protein: CAISEASTDTQYF.

The chain couples TRBV9 to TRBJ2-5, with 8 bases that match TRBD1. Germline lookup yields CDR1 SGDLS and CDR2 YYNGEE. The V segment lost 4 bases and the J segment 4 bases; nucleotides outside the gene matches: 6. CDR3 length equals 14 residues. CDR3 in amino acids: CASSPTQGAETQYF. The CDR3 DNA reads as TGTGCCAGCAGCCCTACCCAGGGGGCAGAGACCCAGTACTTC.

This clone is deemed medium-sized. The J gene is TRBJ2-1, the V gene TRBV13; D perhaps matches TRBD2 (6 bases). V lost 8 bases to trimming and J lost 4 bases, with 15 bases between them. CDR1 PRHDT and CDR2 FYEKMQ come from the germline V gene (reference sequence). The length of the CDR3 is 14 residues. As DNA, the CDR3 is TGTGCCAGCGGCGCGGGAAGGGGATACAATGAGCAGTTCTTC. Translating gives CASGAGRGYNEQFF.

This clone was seen a handful of times. This chain connects TRBV7-2 to TRBJ1-2, with D possibly TRBD1 on 6 matching bases. This CDR3 contains 15 residues. Trimming removed 3 bases at V and 8 bases at J, with 19 bases between. Germline CDR1 reads SGHTA; CDR2 reads FQGNSA. CDR3 sequence (DNA): TGTGCCAGCAGCTTGACGGGGGGCGAGGTTGAAGGCTACACCTTC. Protein sequence: CASSLTGGEVEGYTF.

This clone was found once. This rearrangement joins TRBV6-5 to TRBJ1-1; 7 nucleotides align to TRBD1. With V trimmed by 7 bases and J by 4 bases, 3 bases remained unmatched. The CDR3 loop spans 12 amino acids. Looked up from germline, CDR1 is MNHEY and CDR2 is SVGAGI. The CDR3 is CASNAGGTEAFF. CDR3 sequence (DNA): TGTGCCAGCAACGCAGGGGGCACTGAAGCTTTCTTT.

The chain has TRBV6-1 and TRBJ1-2; D gene ambiguous. Germline V gene sequence: CDR1 MNHNS, CDR2 SASEGT. V was trimmed by 0 bases and J by 1 base, leaving 15 bases between them. The CDR3 extends over 17 amino acids. The CDR3 DNA is TGTGCCAGCAGTGAAGCCCAGGTGAGGGTGGATAACTATGGCTACACCTTC. As protein: CASSEAQVRVDNYGYTF.

This chain's CDR3 is CASSVQGVGGYTF. CDR3 coding DNA: TGTGCCAGCAGTGTCCAGGGGGTAGGTGGCTACACCTTC. The rearrangement links TRBV2 to TRBJ1-2, with 7 positions matching TRBD1. The ends lost 4 bases at V and 7 bases at J; junction bases unmatched: 6. There are 13 residues in the CDR3. Germline CDR1 and CDR2: SNHLY and FYNNEI. Based on the CDR3 plus reference TRBV2 and TRBJ1-2, the full variable domain is EPEVTQTPSHQVTQMGQEVILRCVPISNHLYFYWYRQILGQKVEFLVSFYNNEISEKSEIFDDQFSVERPDGSNFTLKIRSTKLEDSAMYFCASSVQGVGGYTFGSGTRLTVV.

The chain links TRBV7-3 to TRBJ2-1, with D possibly being TRBD2 (6 bases). Germline V CDR1 and CDR2: SGHTA, FQGTGA. The ends were cut back, 4 bases at V and 7 bases at J, with 14 bases in the middle. The CDR3 length is 14 residues. CDR3 loop: CASSSGVNKNEQFF. The CDR3 DNA reads as TGTGCCAGCAGCTCGGGGGTGAATAAGAATGAGCAGTTCTTC. The variable domain in full, completed from reference TRBV7-3 and TRBJ2-1, reads GAGVSQTPSNKVTEKGKYVELRCDPISGHTALYWYRQSLGQGPEFLIYFQGTGAADDSGLPNDRFFAVRPEGSVSTLKIQRTERGDSAVYLCASSSGVNKNEQFFGPGTRLTVL.

The V call is TRBV9, the J call TRBJ1-1, with 7 bases matching TRBD1. V was pared by 4 bases and J by 4 bases, with 10 bases of the junction left unmatched. Germline assignment: CDR1 SGDLS and CDR2 YYNGEE. This CDR3 is built from 15 residues. CDR3 sequence (DNA): TGTGCCAGCAGCTACTCTGGGACAGTGATCACTGAAGCTTTCTTT. Amino acids: CASSYSGTVITEAFF.

Only a few counts were recorded for this clone. The CDR3 spells CASSSGLTGNQPQHF. DNA for the CDR3: TGCGCCAGCAGTTCAGGGTTAACCGGCAATCAGCCCCAGCATTTT. The rearrangement links TRBV10-2 to TRBJ1-5; possibly TRBD1 for D (5 bases). This CDR3 region has 15 residues. CDR1 and CDR2 from the germline V gene are WSHSY and SAAADI. V dropped 5 bases and J dropped 2 bases, with 13 bases sitting between them.

The rearrangement joins TRBV18 to TRBJ1-5, with 9 bases matching TRBD1. V was clipped by 5 bases and J by 4 bases; unmatched bases: 9. CDR3 length: 16 amino acids. Per the germline V gene, CDR1 is KGHSH and CDR2 is LQKENI. The CDR3: CASSSSWGQGNQPQHF. CDR3 bases: TGTGCCAGCTCATCGTCTTGGGGACAGGGAAATCAGCCCCAGCATTTT.

The rearrangement links TRBV28 to TRBJ2-7; 8 nucleotides align to TRBD1. V was pared by 6 bases and J by 3 bases, with 7 bases of the junction left unmatched. This CDR3 is built from 14 residues. Looked up from germline, CDR1 is MDHEN and CDR2 is SYDVKM. The CDR3 region is CASRETGEVYEQYF. The DNA of the CDR3 is TGTGCCAGCAGAGAGACAGGGGAGGTCTACGAGCAGTACTTC.

The rearrangement joins TRBV7-6 to TRBJ2-6; D might be TRBD1 (6 bases). Trimming removed 2 bases from V and 4 bases from J, with 12 bases in between. Germline CDR1 is SGHVS and CDR2 is FNYEAQ. The CDR3 is 16 residues long. DNA of the CDR3: TGTGCCAGCAGCTTAAAATACAGGGCCGGGGCCAACGTCCTGACTTTC. Residues: CASSLKYRAGANVLTF.

The gene calls are TRBV28 and TRBJ1-6, with D possibly being TRBD1 (5 bases). The germline gives CDR1 MDHEN, CDR2 SYDVKM. The CDR3 is made up of 15 amino acids. V shed 7 bases and J shed 3 bases, with 13 bases lying between them. This CDR3 reads CASNSEGIYNSPLHF. The CDR3 DNA follows: TGTGCCAGCAATTCGGAGGGGATCTATAATTCACCCCTCCACTTT.

The rearrangement joins TRBV3-1 (or the pseudogene TRBV3-2) to TRBJ2-7; the match to TRBD2 covers 8 bases. CDR3 length: 15 residues. The germline V gene encodes CDR1 LGHDT and CDR2 YNNKEL (reference sequence). Losses at the gene ends were 4 bases for V and 0 bases for J; bases not matched to a gene: 5. The CDR3 here is CASSPRTSLSYEQYF. The DNA of the CDR3 is TGTGCCAGCAGCCCCCGGACTAGCCTCTCCTACGAGCAGTACTTC.

A single count supports this clone. The rearrangement links TRBV5-5 to TRBJ1-1; tentatively, D is TRBD1 (5 bases). The germline CDR1 and CDR2 sequences are SGHKS and YYEKEE (reference sequence). V lost 4 bases, J lost 2 bases, and 12 bases lay in between. This CDR3 contains 14 residues. The CDR3 loop reads CASSPGHINTEAFF. The CDR3 bases are TGTGCCAGCAGCCCAGGACACATAAACACTGAAGCTTTCTTT.

The chain recombines TRBV6-2 or TRBV6-3 with TRBJ2-7; 7 positions match TRBD2. Germline trimming cut 5 bases from V and 4 bases from J; bases unmatched to any gene: 11. CDR3 size: 15 residues. Per the germline V gene, CDR1 is MNHEY and CDR2 is SVGEGT. The CDR3, as DNA: TGTGCCAGCAGTCGGGGCGGGAGCTTTTCGTACGAGCAGTACTTC. Its protein product is CASSRGGSFSYEQYF.

The chain carries TRBV4-3 and TRBJ1-4, with 9 positions matching TRBD1. This CDR3 is 15 amino acids long. V was clipped by 1 base and J by 7 bases; unmatched bases: 4. The germline V gene encodes CDR1 LGHNA and CDR2 YSLEER. This CDR3 reads CASSQGGQGGEKLFF. The CDR3 DNA reads as TGCGCCAGCAGCCAAGGGGGACAGGGAGGTGAAAAACTGTTTTTT.

Comment on this clone: An end of the junction differs from the germline gene, which may be a read error. The CDR3 loop is CVSSLSLSTVYEQYF. The CDR3 DNA is TGTGTCAGCAGCTTGTCCCTCTCGACAGTCTACGAGCAGTACTTC. The J gene is TRBJ2-7, the V gene TRBV5-5, with D tentatively TRBD1 (5 bases). CDR1 and CDR2 (germline): SGHKS, YYEKEE (reference sequence). CDR3 length: 15 amino acids.

The V call is TRBV18, the J call TRBJ2-7; 8 bases match TRBD1. This CDR3 spans 15 amino acids. With 3 bases clipped from V and 3 bases from J, the junction kept 7 bases outside the gene matches. Germline-derived CDR1 and CDR2 are KGHSH and LQKENI. The CDR3, as DNA: TGTGCCAGCTCACCCGGGACAGGAGAATTCTACGAGCAGTACTTC. It yields the protein CASSPGTGEFYEQYF.

V is TRBV9 and J is TRBJ1-2; 8 bases match TRBD1. The CDR3 sequence is 19 residues long. Germline assignment: CDR1 SGDLS and CDR2 YYNGEE. V gave up 3 bases and J gave up 3 bases; unmatched junction bases: 19. CDR3 protein: CASSAAQDRDRLLDYGYTF. CDR3 bases: TGTGCCAGCAGCGCGGCCCAGGACCGGGACAGGCTACTAGACTATGGCTACACCTTC.

This chain links TRBV4-2 with TRBJ2-3; 10 bases are shared with TRBD1. Germline V gene sequence: CDR1 LGHNA, CDR2 YNFKEQ. The length of the CDR3 is 16 residues. J was trimmed by 4 bases and V by 2 bases; bases with no gene match: 6. CDR3 DNA sequence: TGTGCCAGCAGCCAAACGACAGGGGGCGGTGCAGATACGCAGTATTTT. Encoded protein: CASSQTTGGGADTQYF.

This CDR3 is CATSDPSTSAETQYF. The CDR3 DNA reads TGTGCCACCAGTGACCCTTCTACTAGCGCGGAGACCCAGTACTTC. The chain couples TRBV24-1 to TRBJ2-5, with 7 bases identical to TRBD2. The CDR3 loop spans 15 amino acids. V shed 4 bases, J shed 5 bases, and the junction held 9 bases outside the gene matches. Per germline, CDR1 KGHDR and CDR2 SFDVKD.

The rearrangement links TRBV27 to TRBJ2-7, with 11 bases fitting TRBD1. The CDR3 covers 19 residues. Germline values: CDR1 MNHEY, CDR2 SMNVEV (reference sequence). With V trimmed by 2 bases and J by 2 bases, 14 bases remained unmatched. CDR3 in DNA: TGTGCCAGCAGTTTAACGGCCCGGGGGACAGGGGGTGCCCCCTACGAGCAGTACTTC. It yields the protein CASSLTARGTGGAPYEQYF.